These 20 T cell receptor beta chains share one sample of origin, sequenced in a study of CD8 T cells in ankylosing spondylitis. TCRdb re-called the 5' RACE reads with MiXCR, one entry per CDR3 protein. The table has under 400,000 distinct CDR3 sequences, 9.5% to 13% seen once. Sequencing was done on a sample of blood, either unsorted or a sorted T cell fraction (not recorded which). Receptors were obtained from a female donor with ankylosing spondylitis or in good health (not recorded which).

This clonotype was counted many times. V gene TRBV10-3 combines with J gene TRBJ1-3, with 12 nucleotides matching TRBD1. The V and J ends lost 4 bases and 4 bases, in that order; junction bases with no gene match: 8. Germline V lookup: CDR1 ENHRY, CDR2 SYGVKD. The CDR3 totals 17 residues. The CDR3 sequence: CAISVAGTGGNGNTIYF. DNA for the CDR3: TGTGCCATCAGTGTTGCCGGGACAGGGGGCAACGGAAACACCATATATTTT.

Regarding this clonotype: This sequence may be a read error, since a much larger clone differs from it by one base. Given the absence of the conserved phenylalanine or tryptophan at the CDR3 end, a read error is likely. CDR3 residues: CASSLGWTGGTYNEQFL. The CDR3 region has the DNA TGTGCCAGCAGCTTAGGGTGGACAGGGGGCACCTACAATGAGCAGTTCTTA. The gene calls are TRBV11-2 and TRBJ2-1; 11 positions match TRBD1. V dropped 1 base and J dropped 2; count of bases not matched to a gene: 4. From germline, CDR1 is SGHAT and CDR2 FQNNGV. The CDR3 totals 17 residues.

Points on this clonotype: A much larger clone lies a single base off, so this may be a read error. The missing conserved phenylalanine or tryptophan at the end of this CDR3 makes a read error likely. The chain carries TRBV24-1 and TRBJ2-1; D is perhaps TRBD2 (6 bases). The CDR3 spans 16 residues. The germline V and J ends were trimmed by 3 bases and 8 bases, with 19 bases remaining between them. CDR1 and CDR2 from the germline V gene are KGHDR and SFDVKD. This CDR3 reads CATSDGEVRIVDEQFS. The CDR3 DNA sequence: TGTGCCACCAGTGATGGGGAGGTCAGGATCGTCGATGAGCAGTTCTCC.

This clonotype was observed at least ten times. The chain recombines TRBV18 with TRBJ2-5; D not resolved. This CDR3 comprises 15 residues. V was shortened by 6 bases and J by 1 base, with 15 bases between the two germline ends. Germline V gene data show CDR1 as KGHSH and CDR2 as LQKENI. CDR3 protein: CASSPPEAGQETQYF. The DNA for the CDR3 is TGTGCCAGCTCCCCCCCTGAAGCCGGCCAAGAGACCCAGTACTTC.

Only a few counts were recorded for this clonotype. CDR3: CSARQGGVETQYF. CDR3 DNA: TGCAGTGCTAGACAGGGGGGAGTGGAGACCCAGTACTTC. This chain joins TRBV20-1 and TRBJ2-5; tentative D call: TRBD1 (7 bases). The CDR3 runs to 13 residues. Trimming pared 2 bases from V and 5 bases from J, leaving 12 bases between. Germline values: CDR1 DFQATT, CDR2 SNEGSKA (reference sequence).

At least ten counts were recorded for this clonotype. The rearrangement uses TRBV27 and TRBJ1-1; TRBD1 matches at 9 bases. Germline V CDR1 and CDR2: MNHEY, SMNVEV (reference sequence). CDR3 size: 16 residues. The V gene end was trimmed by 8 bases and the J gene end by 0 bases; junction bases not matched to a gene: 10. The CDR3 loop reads CASRSGTGPLNTEAFF. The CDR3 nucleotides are TGTGCCAGCCGGTCGGGGACAGGGCCCCTGAACACTGAAGCTTTCTTT.

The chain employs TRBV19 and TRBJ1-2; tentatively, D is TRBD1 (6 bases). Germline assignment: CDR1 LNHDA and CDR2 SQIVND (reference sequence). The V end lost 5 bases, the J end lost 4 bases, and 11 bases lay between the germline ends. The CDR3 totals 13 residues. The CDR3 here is CASSGRTVYGYTF. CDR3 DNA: TGTGCCAGTAGTGGACGGACAGTCTATGGCTACACCTTC.

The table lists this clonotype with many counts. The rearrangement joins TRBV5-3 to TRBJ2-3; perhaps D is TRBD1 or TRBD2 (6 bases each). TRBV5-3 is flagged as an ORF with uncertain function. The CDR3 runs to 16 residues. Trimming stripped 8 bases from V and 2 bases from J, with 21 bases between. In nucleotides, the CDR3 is TGTGCCAGTCAACCCAGGGGAGTAGCGGACACAGATACGCAGTATTTT. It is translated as CASQPRGVADTDTQYF.

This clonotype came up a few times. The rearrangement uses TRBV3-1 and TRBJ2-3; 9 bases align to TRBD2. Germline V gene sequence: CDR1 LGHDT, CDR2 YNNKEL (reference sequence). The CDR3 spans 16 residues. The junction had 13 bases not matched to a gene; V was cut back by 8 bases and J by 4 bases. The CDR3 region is CASSLQRGVSADTQYF. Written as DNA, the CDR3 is TGTGCCAGCTCCCTTCAGCGGGGGGTGAGCGCAGATACGCAGTATTTT.

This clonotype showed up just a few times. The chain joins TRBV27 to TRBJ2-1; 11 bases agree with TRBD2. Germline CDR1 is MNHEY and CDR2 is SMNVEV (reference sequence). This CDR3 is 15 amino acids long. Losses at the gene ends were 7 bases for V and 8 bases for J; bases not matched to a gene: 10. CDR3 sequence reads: CASTYSGRAIDEQFF. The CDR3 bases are TGTGCCAGCACCTATAGCGGGAGGGCCATAGATGAGCAGTTCTTC.

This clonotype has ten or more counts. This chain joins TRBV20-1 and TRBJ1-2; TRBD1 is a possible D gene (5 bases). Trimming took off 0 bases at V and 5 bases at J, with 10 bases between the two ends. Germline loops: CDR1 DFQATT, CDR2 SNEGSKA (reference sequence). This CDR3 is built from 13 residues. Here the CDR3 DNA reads TGCAGTGCTAGAGAGGGGGGGGGGTATGGCTACACCTTC. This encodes CSAREGGGYGYTF.

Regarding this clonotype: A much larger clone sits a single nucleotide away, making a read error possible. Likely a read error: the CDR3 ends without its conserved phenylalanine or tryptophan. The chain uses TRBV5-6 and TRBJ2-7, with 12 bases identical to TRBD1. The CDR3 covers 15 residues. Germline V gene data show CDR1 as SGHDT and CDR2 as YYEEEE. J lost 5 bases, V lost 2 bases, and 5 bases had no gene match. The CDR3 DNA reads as TGTGCCAGCAGCTTTACCGGGACAGGGGGCCACGAGCAGTACCTC. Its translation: CASSFTGTGGHEQYL.

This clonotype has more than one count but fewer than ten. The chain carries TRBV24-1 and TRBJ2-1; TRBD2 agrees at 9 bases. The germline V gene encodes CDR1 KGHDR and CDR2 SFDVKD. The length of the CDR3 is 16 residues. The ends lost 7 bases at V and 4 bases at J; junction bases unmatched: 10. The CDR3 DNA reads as TGTGCCACCAGCTACGCCGGGACTAGCCATTACAATGAGCAGTTCTTC. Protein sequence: CATSYAGTSHYNEQFF.

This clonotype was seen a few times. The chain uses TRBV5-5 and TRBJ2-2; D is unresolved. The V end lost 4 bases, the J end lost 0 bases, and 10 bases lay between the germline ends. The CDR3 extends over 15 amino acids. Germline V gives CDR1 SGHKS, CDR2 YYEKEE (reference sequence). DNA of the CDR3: TGTGCCAGCAGCCCTGGAGCTACGAACACCGGGGAGCTGTTTTTT. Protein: CASSPGATNTGELFF.

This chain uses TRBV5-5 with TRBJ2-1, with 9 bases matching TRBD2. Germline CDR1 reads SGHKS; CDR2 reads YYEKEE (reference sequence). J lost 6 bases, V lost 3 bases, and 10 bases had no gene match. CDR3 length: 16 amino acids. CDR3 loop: CASSSESGTSINEQFF. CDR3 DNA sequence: TGTGCCAGCAGCTCCGAATCCGGGACTAGCATCAATGAGCAGTTCTTC.

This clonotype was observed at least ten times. The CDR3 coding sequence is TGTGCCAGCAGCTTAGCAGGACAGGGAGGAGATACGCAGTATTTT. Translated: CASSLAGQGGDTQYF. The chain carries TRBV7-9 and TRBJ2-3; 8 nucleotides match TRBD1. The CDR3 covers 15 residues. Germline V gives CDR1 SEHNR, CDR2 FQNEAQ (reference sequence). With 0 bases clipped from V and 5 bases from J, the junction kept 4 bases outside the gene matches.

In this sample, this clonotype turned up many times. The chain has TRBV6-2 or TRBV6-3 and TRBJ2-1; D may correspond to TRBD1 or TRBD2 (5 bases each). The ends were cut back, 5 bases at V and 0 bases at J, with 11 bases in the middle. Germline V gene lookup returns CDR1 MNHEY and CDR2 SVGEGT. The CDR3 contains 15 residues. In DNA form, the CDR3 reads TGTGCCAGCAGTCCTTGGGGGAGCTCCTACAATGAGCAGTTCTTC. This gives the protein CASSPWGSSYNEQFF.

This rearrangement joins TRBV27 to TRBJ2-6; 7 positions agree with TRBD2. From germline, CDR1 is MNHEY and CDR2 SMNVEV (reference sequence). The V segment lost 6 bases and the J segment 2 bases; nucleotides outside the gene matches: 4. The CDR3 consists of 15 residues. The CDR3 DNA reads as TGTGCCAGCAGAGGGAGGGGTCCTGGGGCCAACGTCCTGACTTTC. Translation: CASRGRGPGANVLTF.

CDR3 region: CASSPGPSSSGGYTF. The DNA of the CDR3 is TGTGCCAGCAGCCCCGGACCGTCCTCATCGGGAGGCTACACCTTC. The chain employs TRBV7-2 and TRBJ1-2; D is unclear. The germline V and J ends were trimmed by 5 bases and 8 bases, with 21 bases remaining between them. Germline V gene data show CDR1 as SGHTA and CDR2 as FQGNSA. CDR3 size: 15 residues.

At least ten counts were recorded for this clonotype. As DNA, the CDR3 is TGTGCCAGCAGCTTAGAGGCCACGAGATACGAGCAGTACTTC. It specifies CASSLEATRYEQYF. This chain links TRBV7-2 with TRBJ2-7; D gene uncertain. Trimming took 1 base from V and 4 from J, leaving 11 bases between them. This CDR3 comprises 14 residues. Per the germline V gene, CDR1 is SGHTA and CDR2 is FQGNSA.